A selection of T cell receptor beta chains follows, all from one sample in a study of shared clonotypes between healthy human individuals. Using immunoSEQ multiplex PCR, the repertoire was profiled, and TCRdb retains in-frame clones only, with some absent. The sample includes some 2,400,000 clones, 95% of them seen just once. The sequencing sample was made of naive CD4+ T cells sorted from blood. These TCRs come from a young man in good health. CDR3s include the opening cysteine and the closing phenylalanine or tryptophan. D genes are given only for firm matches. The size entry is marked missing in some rows and otherwise reads once, few, many or a size class.

J: TRBJ2-7; size: -; V: TRBV6-5; D: -; DNA: TGTGCCAGCAGTTACTCGTCAGGGGCATCCTACGAGCAGTACTTC; CDR3: CASSYSSGASYEQYF
J: TRBJ2-3; size: -; V: TRBV6-5; D: TRBD2; DNA: TGTGCCAGCAAGCGGGGGGGCGGAGATACGCAGTATTTT; CDR3: CASKRGGGDTQYF
J: TRBJ2-1; size: -; V: TRBV10-3; D: -; DNA: TGTGCCATCAGTGACTCATATGTTAGTGGGCAGTTCTTC; CDR3: CAISDSYVSGQFF
J: TRBJ2-7; size: -; V: TRBV6-5; D: TRBD2; DNA: TGTGCCAGCAGTTATCGACTAGCGGGGATCGGGGAGCAGTACTTC; CDR3: CASSYRLAGIGEQYF
J: TRBJ1-2; size: -; V: TRBV7-2; D: -; DNA: TGTGCCAGCAGCTTAGCACACAACTATGGCTACACCTTC; CDR3: CASSLAHNYGYTF
J: TRBJ2-5; size: -; V: TRBV28; D: -; DNA: TGTGCCAGCCGAAGCCAGGGGAAACAAGAGACCCAGTACTTC; CDR3: CASRSQGKQETQYF
J: TRBJ1-2; size: -; V: TRBV21-1; D: -; DNA: TGTGCCAGCAGCAAAAAACGCGGGGGGCCCTTCTATGGCTACACCTTC; CDR3: CASSKKRGGPFYGYTF
J: TRBJ1-6; size: -; V: TRBV18; D: -; DNA: TGTGCCAGCTCATCGGACCCGAAGGGCTCACCCCTCCACTTT; CDR3: CASSSDPKGSPLHF
J: TRBJ2-2; size: -; V: TRBV2; D: -; DNA: TGTGCCAGCAATAAGAGAACGAACACCGGGGAGCTGTTTTTT; CDR3: CASNKRTNTGELFF
J: TRBJ1-2; size: -; V: TRBV11-2; D: -; DNA: TGTGCCAGCAGCGTCGAAGCCAGGGCCACTAACTATGGCTACACCTTC; CDR3: CASSVEARATNYGYTF
J: TRBJ1-5; size: once; V: TRBV10-3; D: TRBD1; DNA: TGTGCCATCAGCCCGGGACAGGGGCCCAATCAGCCCCAGCATTTT; CDR3: CAISPGQGPNQPQHF
J: TRBJ2-2; size: -; V: TRBV5-6; D: -; DNA: -; CDR3: CASSTGTGFGAGELFF
J: TRBJ2-5; size: -; V: TRBV10-1; D: -; DNA: TGCGCCAGCAGTGAGTCGGAGGGGGGGACCCAGTACTTC; CDR3: CASSESEGGTQYF
J: TRBJ2-6; size: once; V: TRBV7-2; D: -; DNA: TGTGCCAGCAGCTTAAGCAGTCTGGTTGGGGCCAACGTCCTGACTTTC; CDR3: CASSLSSLVGANVLTF
J: TRBJ2-5; size: -; V: TRBV10-2; D: -; DNA: TGCGCCAGCAGTGAGTCGGGGGGGGCCAGGACCCAGTACTTC; CDR3: CASSESGGARTQYF
J: TRBJ2-2; size: -; V: TRBV18; D: -; DNA: TGTGCCAGCTCACAGGAGGCCCCCGGGAACACCGGGGAGCTGTTTTTT; CDR3: CASSQEAPGNTGELFF
J: TRBJ1-2; size: few; V: TRBV6-1; D: TRBD1; DNA: TGTGCCAGCAGGTTGACAGGGTTCTATGGCTACACCTTC; CDR3: CASRLTGFYGYTF
J: TRBJ2-7; size: -; V: TRBV18; D: -; DNA: TGTGCCAGCTCACCCGGGAGCTCCTACGAGCAGTACTTC; CDR3: CASSPGSSYEQYF
J: TRBJ2-3; size: -; V: TRBV18; D: TRBD2; DNA: TGTGCCAGCTCACCACGCGCAGCGGGAGGCACAGATACGCAGTATTTT; CDR3: CASSPRAAGGTDTQYF
J: TRBJ2-7; size: -; V: TRBV5-1; D: -; DNA: TGCGCCAGCAGCCCCCTCGGGGCTCCCAACGAGCAGTACTTC; CDR3: CASSPLGAPNEQYF
J: TRBJ2-3; size: -; V: TRBV11-2; D: TRBD2; DNA: TGTGCCAGCAGCCCTTATGGGACGGGAGGGCCCACAGATACGCAGTATTTT; CDR3: CASSPYGTGGPTDTQYF
J: TRBJ1-5; size: -; V: TRBV5-1; D: -; DNA: TGCGCCAGCAGCTTTGGTTCTAGCAATCAGCCCCAGCATTTT; CDR3: CASSFGSSNQPQHF
J: TRBJ2-1; size: -; V: TRBV2; D: TRBD2; DNA: TGTGCCAGCAAGGGCGGGGGTGGCTACAATGAGCAGTTCTTC; CDR3: CASKGGGGYNEQFF
J: TRBJ2-4; size: -; V: TRBV6-1; D: -; DNA: TGTGCCAGCAGTGAAGCCGGGGGCATTCAGTACTTC; CDR3: CASSEAGGIQYF